A single TCR beta chain is shown here with its context. Its antigen is as yet unknown. Before sequencing, viral peptide pools were used by the ViraFEST assay to expand antigen-specific CD4+ T cells. Cultured cells yielded isolated CD4+ T cells after 10 days. Each participant was administered two doses of either the BNT162b2 or the mRNA-1273 vaccine. Culturing of a few million PBMC per well took place with around 9.4 IU/ml IL-2 and about 9.3 ug/ml peptides. Here immunoSEQ multiplex PCR was the method, and the copy in TCRdb shows in-frame clones only, minus some. This table holds more than 60,000 clones, around 69% found once. Germline assignment: CDR1 MNHEY and CDR2 SMNVEV (reference sequence). The CDR3 has 18 amino acids. Trimming removed 2 bases from V and 0 bases from J; junction bases left unmatched: 8. The data were obtained in a study of vaccination effects on CD4 cells after COVID-19.

Sequenced material: CD4+ T cells from PBMCs cultured with HCoV-229E spike peptides, taken after COVID-19 vaccination. This chain links TRBV27 with TRBJ2-3; the match to TRBD2 covers 10 bases. The sequence derives from a human donor who received a COVID-19 vaccine. This chain's CDR3 is CASSLRLAGASSTDTQYF. CDR3 DNA sequence: TGTGCCAGCAGTTTAAGGCTAGCGGGGGCCTCTAGCACAGATACGCAGTATTTT.